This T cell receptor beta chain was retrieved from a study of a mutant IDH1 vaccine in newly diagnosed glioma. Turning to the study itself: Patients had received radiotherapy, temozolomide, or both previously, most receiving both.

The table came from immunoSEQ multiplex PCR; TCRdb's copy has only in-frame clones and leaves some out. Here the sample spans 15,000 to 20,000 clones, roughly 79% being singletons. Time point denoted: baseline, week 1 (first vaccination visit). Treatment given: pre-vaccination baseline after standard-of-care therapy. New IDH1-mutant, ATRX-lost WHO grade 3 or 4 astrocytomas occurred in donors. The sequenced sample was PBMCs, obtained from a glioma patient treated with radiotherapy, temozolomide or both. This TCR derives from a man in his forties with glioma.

The CDR3 region has the DNA TGCGCCAGCAGCGTGGGACACGGCAGGGAGACCCAGTACTTC. Its translation is CASSVGHGRETQYF. The rearrangement joins TRBV5-1 to TRBJ2-5; a possible D gene is TRBD1 (6 bases). Per the germline V gene, CDR1 is SGHRS and CDR2 is YFSETQ. This CDR3 comprises 14 residues. V was pared by 4 bases and J by 5 bases, with 15 bases between.